This T cell receptor beta chain is from a study of post-analysis software for immune sequencing data. Study at large: Patients had relapsing-remitting, secondary progressive or progressive-relapsing multiple sclerosis; some lacked subtype. Study findings and constraints: Patients used four to six TRBV segments, including TRBV5-6, TRBV5-1 and TRBV20-1, more often than controls. Comparison with controls showed significantly lower normalized Chao1 diversity in multiple sclerosis patients. Co-batched samples clustered tightly together by F measure.

V gave up 0 bases and J gave up 1 base, with 6 bases separating them. Germline V gene data show CDR1 as ENHRY and CDR2 as SYGVKD. The CDR3 length is 14 residues. Unique-molecular-identifier-tagged TCR beta cDNA libraries were used. T cells numbering roughly 0.9 to 10 million yielded cDNA molecules that totaled about 500,000. TCRdb processed the PCR reads anew with MiXCR; each CDR3 protein has one entry. Of hundreds of thousands of distinct CDR3 sequences listed, roughly 30% are singletons. A note on this clonotype: Its antigen is not known.

The sequencing sample was made of blood. The sequence came from a girl aged 10-17 years with multiple sclerosis. The chain recombines TRBV10-3 with TRBJ2-5; no clear D. CDR3 in DNA: TGTGCCATCAGTGAGTCCCGCAGCCAAGAGACCCAGTACTTC. It yields the protein CAISESRSQETQYF.